This is a list of T cell receptor beta chains from one sample in a study of neurological immune-mediated disorders. One entry per CDR3 protein, called by TCRdb with MiXCR from the 5' RACE reads. The sample consists of some 26,000 distinct CDR3 sequences, 5% to 7.5% of them appearing once. The sample was PBMCs. Every receptor here comes from a woman aged 50 to 65 in good health. The CDR3 runs from the conserved cysteine through the conserved F or W. The D gene is left open where the match is weak. Expanded clones get a size class; other rows say once, few or many, or leave the size out.

d_call	v_call	j_call	clone_size	cdr3_nt	cdr3_aa
.	TRBV5-1	TRBJ2-2	many	TGCGCCAGCAGCGGGACTAACTTCGGGGGCCTGCTAGAACTGTTTTTT	CASSGTNFGGLLELFF
.	TRBV20-1	TRBJ2-1	medium-sized	TGCAGTGCTAGCCCGTCTAGAGCAAATGAGCAGTTCTTC	CSASPSRANEQFF
.	TRBV5-6	TRBJ1-5	many	TGTGCCAGCAGCTCCTCGGGACAAACCTCTCCGAACAATCAGCCCCAGCATTTT	CASSSSGQTSPNNQPQHF
TRBD1	TRBV7-3	TRBJ2-5	many	TGTGCCAGCAGCCTGGGACAGGGGATGGAGACCCAGTACTTC	CASSLGQGMETQYF
.	TRBV29-1	TRBJ1-1	many	TGCAGCGTTGTGAGGCCGCTGAACACTGAAGCTTTCTTT	CSVVRPLNTEAFF
TRBD1	TRBV7-2	TRBJ2-3	many	TGTGCCAGCAGCTTACTTACCCTGACAGGGGCAGATACGCAGTATTTT	CASSLLTLTGADTQYF
.	TRBV20-1	TRBJ2-7	many	TGCAGTGCTAGGCGGACAGGGACTAAGACATACGAGCAGTACTTC	CSARRTGTKTYEQYF
.	TRBV5-4	TRBJ1-1	many	TGTGCCAGCAGCTTGGAATGGGGGAACACTGAAGCTTTCTTT	CASSLEWGNTEAFF
.	TRBV29-1	TRBJ1-1	many	TGCAGCGTTGACAAGGGAGGGACTGAAGCTTTCTTT	CSVDKGGTEAFF
TRBD1	TRBV29-1	TRBJ2-3	many	TGCAGCGTTGATTTGACAGGGGGCATAGATACGCAGTATTTT	CSVDLTGGIDTQYF
.	TRBV12-3/TRBV12-4	TRBJ2-2	many	TGTGCCAGCAGTTTTGGGGGATTGAACACCGGGGAGCTGTTTTTT	CASSFGGLNTGELFF
.	TRBV7-3	TRBJ2-2	many	TGTGCCAGCAGGGCGGGTACTAACACCGGGGAGCTGTTTTTT	CASRAGTNTGELFF
TRBD2	TRBV7-2	TRBJ2-7	many	TGTGCCAGCAGCTTAGGAGAGCGGGAGGACTTCGAGCAGTACTTC	CASSLGEREDFEQYF
.	TRBV5-1	TRBJ2-1	.	TGCGCCAGCAGCTTGGGGGGCTCGGCGGGGTACAATGAGCAGTTCTTC	CASSLGGSAGYNEQFF
.	TRBV29-1	TRBJ2-7	many	TGCAGCGTTGAAACACCTGTCGGATCCTACGAGCAGTACTTC	CSVETPVGSYEQYF
TRBD2	TRBV7-6	TRBJ2-3	.	TGTGCCAGCACCGGGACTACCGGGAGAGTAGATACTCAGTATTTT	CASTGTTGRVDTQYF
.	TRBV25-1	TRBJ1-3	many	TGTGCCAGCAGCACCCGGGACTCCACTGGAAACACCATATATTTT	CASSTRDSTGNTIYF
.	TRBV9	TRBJ2-1	many	TGTGCCAGCAGCGTAGGCCATGAGCAGTTCTTC	CASSVGHEQFF
.	TRBV5-1	TRBJ1-2	many	TGCGCCAGCAGCCCGGACATGGGCTATGGCTACACCTTC	CASSPDMGYGYTF
TRBD1	TRBV5-6	TRBJ2-3	many	TGTGCCAGCAGCGTTAGGACAGGGGGCATGGATACGCAGTATTTT	CASSVRTGGMDTQYF
.	TRBV5-1	TRBJ2-2	.	TGCTCCAGCAGCTCGGACCCCTGGGCCGGGGAGCTGTTTTTT	CSSSSDPWAGELFF
TRBD2	TRBV20-1	TRBJ2-3	many	TGCAGTGCTAGAGTCCCGGGACTAGCCGCAGATACGCAGTATTTT	CSARVPGLAADTQYF
.	TRBV20-1	TRBJ1-4	many	TGCAGTGCTATATGGGGGGAAAAACTGTTTTTT	CSAIWGEKLFF
.	TRBV3-1	TRBJ2-3	many	TGTGCCAGCAGCCAAGGACTATCCACAGATACGCAGTATTTT	CASSQGLSTDTQYF